This T cell receptor (beta chain) was observed in a study of PD-1 blockade in mismatch repair-deficient tumors. Study-wide findings and caveats: Rapid post-treatment expansion, then contraction, generally preceding radiologic response, marked tumor-resident clones.

Clones were sequenced by immunoSEQ multiplex PCR, and TCRdb holds only the in-frame ones, with some missing. The data show some 130,000 clones, 88% seen once. Germline V gene sequence: CDR1 SGDLS, CDR2 YYNGEE. The V and J ends lost 2 bases and 4 bases respectively, with 10 bases between them. This CDR3 contains 14 residues. A note on this clone: Its specificity is unknown. Other DNA sequences in the same sample also yield this CDR3.

This chain joins TRBV9 and TRBJ2-1; D is possibly TRBD2 (5 bases). The specimen comprised peripheral blood, sampled 70 to 73 weeks after starting pembrolizumab. This clonotype was obtained from an adult with mismatch repair-deficient cancer. CDR3 DNA: TGTGCCAGCAGCGTGAGCGGTTCGTACAATGAGCAGTTCTTC. This gives the protein CASSVSGSYNEQFF.